The clone carrying this T cell receptor (beta chain) was observed a handful of times. The sample comes from a study of blood T cell repertoires in COVID-19. Study-wide background: Nucleic acid was either cDNA or gDNA, and it came from T cells, B-cell-depleted T cells, or PBMCs.

As processed by the authors: Reference gene primer amplification yielded estimated nucleated cell counts. Using immunoSEQ multiplex PCR, the repertoire was profiled, and TCRdb retains in-frame clones only, with some absent. The V and J calls and clone size were taken over from that table, and D and trimming were inferred from the DNA. Among about 250,000 clones listed, 70% to 90% were seen once. The sequencing input was PBMCs or T cells enriched from blood (not recorded which). This TCR was recovered from a woman between 50 and 59 years old who had been exposed to COVID-19.

In nucleotides, the CDR3 is TGTGCCAGCAACCGAGGACAGGTCGGTGAGCAGTTCTTC. It codes for CASNRGQVGEQFF. The chain couples TRBV7-2 to TRBJ2-1, with 7 bases matching TRBD1. The CDR3 sequence is 13 residues long. Germline assignment: CDR1 SGHTA and CDR2 FQGNSA. V shed 7 bases and J 9 bases; nucleotides not matched to a gene: 9.